This T cell receptor beta chain was identified during a study of CD8+ T cells in alopecia areata. Study context: The study gave tofacitinib for 6 to 18 months, then 6 months off drug. Study conclusions and caveats: Higher clonality than in normal scalp was seen in lesional scalp, especially alopecia totalis/universalis.

Regarding this clone: No antigen is known for it.

Treatment of the sample: oral pan-JAK inhibitor, 5-10 mg twice daily. CDR1 is SGHNT and CDR2 is YYREEE in the germline V gene (reference sequence). The CDR3 contains 16 residues. Unmatched junction bases numbered 5, after V lost 4 bases and J lost 0 bases. RNA, once extracted, was reverse transcribed into cDNA for use as the sequencing template. Some clones are missing from TCRdb's copy, which holds only in-frame ones; the method was immunoSEQ multiplex PCR. Of hundreds of thousands of clones in the sample, roughly 60% were seen once. This TCR was sampled from a human donor with alopecia areata. V gene TRBV5-4 combines with J gene TRBJ2-1, with TRBD2 identical over 9 bases. This specimen consisted of CD4+ T cells sorted from blood, obtained around week 53, from a patient treated with tofacitinib. As DNA, the CDR3 is TGTGCCAGCAGCCGGGCGGGGGGGATCTCCTACAATGAGCAGTTCTTC. Translation gives CASSRAGGISYNEQFF.